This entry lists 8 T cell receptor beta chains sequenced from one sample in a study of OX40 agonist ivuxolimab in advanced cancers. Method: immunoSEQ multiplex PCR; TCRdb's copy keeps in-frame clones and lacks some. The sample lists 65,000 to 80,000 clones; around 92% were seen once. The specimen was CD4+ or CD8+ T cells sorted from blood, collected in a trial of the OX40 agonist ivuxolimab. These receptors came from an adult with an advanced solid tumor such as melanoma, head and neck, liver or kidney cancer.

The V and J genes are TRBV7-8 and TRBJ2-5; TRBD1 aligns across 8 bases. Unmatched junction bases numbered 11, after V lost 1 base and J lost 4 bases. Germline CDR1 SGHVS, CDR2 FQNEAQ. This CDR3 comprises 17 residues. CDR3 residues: CASSLGTRGPLGETQYF. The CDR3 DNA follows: TGTGCCAGCAGCTTAGGTACCAGGGGGCCATTAGGAGAGACCCAGTACTTC.

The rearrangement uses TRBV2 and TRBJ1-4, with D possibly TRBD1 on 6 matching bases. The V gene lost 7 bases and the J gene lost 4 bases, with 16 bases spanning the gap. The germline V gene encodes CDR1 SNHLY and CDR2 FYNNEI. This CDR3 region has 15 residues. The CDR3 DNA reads TGTGCCAGCAACCCGCAGGGGCCGAATAATGAAAAACTGTTTTTT. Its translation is CASNPQGPNNEKLFF.

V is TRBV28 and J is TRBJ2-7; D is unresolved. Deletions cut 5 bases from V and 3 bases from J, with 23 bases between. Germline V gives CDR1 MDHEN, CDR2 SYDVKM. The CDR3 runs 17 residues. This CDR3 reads CASSPLGPQTTLYEQYF. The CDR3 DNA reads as TGTGCCAGCAGTCCCCTCGGTCCCCAAACCACCCTCTACGAGCAGTACTTC.

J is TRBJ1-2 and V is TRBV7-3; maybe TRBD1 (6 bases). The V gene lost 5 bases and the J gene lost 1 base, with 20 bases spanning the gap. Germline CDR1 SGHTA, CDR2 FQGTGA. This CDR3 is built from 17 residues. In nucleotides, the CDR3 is TGTGCCAGCAGCCCGTACCCCGGGACACTTAATAACTATGGCTACACCTTC. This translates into CASSPYPGTLNNYGYTF.

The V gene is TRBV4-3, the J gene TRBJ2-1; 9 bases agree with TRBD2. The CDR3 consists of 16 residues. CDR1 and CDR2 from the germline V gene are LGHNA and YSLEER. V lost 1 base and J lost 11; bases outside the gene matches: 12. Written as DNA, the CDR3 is TGCGCCAGCAGCCAAGGGGTTTTACGGGCGGGAGGGCAGCAGTTCTTC. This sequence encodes CASSQGVLRAGGQQFF.

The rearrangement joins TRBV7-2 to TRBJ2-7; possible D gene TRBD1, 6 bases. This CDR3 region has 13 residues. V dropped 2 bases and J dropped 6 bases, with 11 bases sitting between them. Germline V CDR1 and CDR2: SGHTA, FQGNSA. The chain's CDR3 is CASSLSPGVEQYF. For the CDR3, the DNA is TGTGCCAGCAGCTTATCCCCAGGGGTCGAGCAGTACTTC.

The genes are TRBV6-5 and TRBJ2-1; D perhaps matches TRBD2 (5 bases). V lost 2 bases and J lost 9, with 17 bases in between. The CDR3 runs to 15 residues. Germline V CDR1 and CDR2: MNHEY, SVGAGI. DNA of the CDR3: TGTGCCAGCAGTTACCGGGCTAGCTCCGGAGGTGAGCAGTTCTTC. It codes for CASSYRASSGGEQFF.

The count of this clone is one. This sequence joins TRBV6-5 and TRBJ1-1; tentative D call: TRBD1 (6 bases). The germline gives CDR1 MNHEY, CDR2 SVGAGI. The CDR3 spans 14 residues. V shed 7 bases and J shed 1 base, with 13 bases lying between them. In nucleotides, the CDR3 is TGTGCCAGCACCCGGAAAGGGGGGAACACTGAAGCTTTCTTT. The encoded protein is CASTRKGGNTEAFF.